Each of the 15 T cell receptor beta chains below was sequenced from the same sample in a study of vaccination effects on CD4 cells after COVID-19. Scientists isolated CD4+ T cells after a roughly ten-day culture period ended. Their target antigens are unknown. The data were produced by immunoSEQ multiplex PCR, yet TCRdb's version contains in-frame clones alone and is incomplete. The repertoire holds about 46,000 clones, with around 70% as singletons. Sequencing was performed on CD4+ T cells from PBMCs cultured without peptide, taken before COVID-19 vaccination. The receptor set was obtained from a human donor who had a prior SARS-CoV-2 infection.

The V and J genes are TRBV3-1 (or the pseudogene TRBV3-2) and TRBJ2-1, with 9 bases aligning to TRBD2. Trimming took 3 bases from V and 7 from J; bases not matched to a gene: 4. The CDR3 has 14 amino acids. In germline, CDR1 is LGHDT, CDR2 YNNKEL (reference sequence). The CDR3, as DNA: TGTGCCAGCAGCCATGCGGGAGGGGCGAATGAGCAGTTCTTC. The encoded protein is CASSHAGGANEQFF.

In its sample, this clone was seen a few times. V is TRBV6-5 and J is TRBJ1-1; D unresolved. Germline V gives CDR1 MNHEY, CDR2 SVGAGI. V was trimmed by 0 bases and J by 0 bases, leaving 8 bases between them. The CDR3 has 15 residues. CDR3 coding DNA: TGTGCCAGCAGTTACTCCGGCACCATGAACACTGAAGCTTTCTTT. Translating it yields CASSYSGTMNTEAFF.

The DNA of the CDR3 is TGTGCCAGCAGTTACTCCCCGGGACAGGAGGAGACCCAGTACTTC. Residues: CASSYSPGQEETQYF. The V and J genes are TRBV6-6 and TRBJ2-5; 8 positions match TRBD1. The germline gives CDR1 MNHNY, CDR2 SVGAGI (reference sequence). The V and J ends lost 0 bases and 5 bases, in that order; junction bases with no gene match: 5. The CDR3 totals 15 residues.

The rearrangement uses TRBV11-1 and TRBJ1-1; D is possibly TRBD1 (5 bases). CDR1 and CDR2 from the germline V gene are SGHAT and FQDESV (reference sequence). The CDR3 contains 15 residues. Trimming shortened V by 3 bases and J by 2 bases, and 13 bases separated the two germline ends. CDR3 sequence: CASSLRGTANTEAFF. The CDR3 nucleotides are TGTGCCAGCAGCTTGAGAGGGACGGCCAACACTGAAGCTTTCTTT.

The V and J genes are TRBV7-2 and TRBJ2-7; D could derive from TRBD1 or TRBD2 (5 bases each). CDR3 length: 12 amino acids. Germline values: CDR1 SGHTA, CDR2 FQGNSA. V gave up 4 bases and J gave up 5 bases, with 9 bases separating them. The CDR3 region is CASSSRGNEQYF. DNA of the CDR3: TGTGCCAGCAGCTCACGGGGCAACGAGCAGTACTTC.

A remark on this clone: Germline is not matched at one junction end, which may reflect a read error. The chain joins TRBV30 to TRBJ2-1; D tentatively reads TRBD1 or TRBD2 (7 bases each). This CDR3 has 13 amino acids. Germline V gene data show CDR1 as GTSNPN and CDR2 as SVGIG (reference sequence). CDR3 residues: CAGRGLGYNEQFF. The CDR3 coding sequence is TGTGCCGGGAGGGGGCTTGGCTACAATGAGCAGTTCTTC.

The chain uses TRBV18 and TRBJ1-3; 8 bases are shared with TRBD1. The CDR3 length is 16 residues. J lost 2 bases, V lost 1 base, and 4 bases had no gene match. Germline V gene lookup returns CDR1 KGHSH and CDR2 LQKENI. CDR3 in amino acids: CASSPHPGQAGNTIYF. In DNA, the CDR3 is TGTGCCAGCTCACCACATCCGGGACAGGCTGGAAACACCATATATTTT.

This clone was detected many times. The chain links TRBV27 to TRBJ2-2; D is unclear. The length of the CDR3 is 14 residues. V shed 6 bases and J shed 1 base, with 9 bases lying between them. CDR1 MNHEY and CDR2 SMNVEV come from the germline V gene (reference sequence). CDR3 residues: CASRFSRNTGELFF. CDR3 coding DNA: TGTGCCAGCAGATTTTCTAGGAACACCGGGGAGCTGTTTTTT.

The chain employs TRBV2 and TRBJ1-2; 9 bases are shared with TRBD1. V shed 6 bases, J shed 0 bases, and the junction held 8 bases outside the gene matches. Germline values: CDR1 SNHLY, CDR2 FYNNEI. The CDR3 covers 16 residues. CDR3 amino acids: CASSRDRAYSNYGYTF. As DNA, the CDR3 is TGTGCCAGCAGCCGGGACAGGGCCTATTCTAACTATGGCTACACCTTC.

A remark on this clone: The sample carries other DNA sequences with the same CDR3. The chain joins TRBV9 to TRBJ1-5; no reliable D call. V shed 0 bases and J shed 4 bases, with 8 bases lying between them. Germline assignment: CDR1 SGDLS and CDR2 YYNGEE. The CDR3 contains 14 residues. CDR3 loop: CASSVDSGNQPQHF. The CDR3 DNA reads as TGTGCCAGCAGCGTAGATTCAGGTAATCAGCCCCAGCATTTT.

V and J are TRBV11-3 and TRBJ2-7; 12 bases agree with TRBD1. This CDR3 spans 18 amino acids. From germline, CDR1 is SGHNT and CDR2 YENEEA. V shed 5 bases, J shed 4 bases, and the junction held 15 bases outside the gene matches. CDR3 coding DNA: TGTGCCAGCAGCCCCCTACCTAACCCGGGACAGGGGGCGTACGAGCAGTACTTC. It codes for CASSPLPNPGQGAYEQYF.

The chain combines TRBV4-2 with TRBJ1-4; D is unresolved. The CDR3 runs to 15 residues. The V end was cut by 0 bases, the J end by 0 bases, with 5 bases between. In germline, CDR1 is LGHNA, CDR2 YNFKEQ. Here the CDR3 reads CASSQDGATNEKLFF. The CDR3 bases are TGTGCCAGCAGCCAAGACGGTGCAACTAATGAAAAACTGTTTTTT.

In this sample, this clone turned up once. The chain links TRBV7-2 to TRBJ2-1, with unresolved D. In germline, CDR1 is SGHTA, CDR2 FQGNSA. This CDR3 spans 12 amino acids. V lost 2 bases to trimming and J lost 13 bases, with 12 bases between them. The CDR3 DNA is TGTGCCAGCAGCTTAAGTCTCGCTACTCAGTTCTTC. This codes for CASSLSLATQFF.

This clone was counted a few times. This rearrangement joins TRBV7-9 to TRBJ2-3; TRBD2 might be the D (5 bases). V lost 7 bases to trimming and J lost 6 bases, with 14 bases between them. The CDR3 runs 13 residues. CDR1 SEHNR and CDR2 FQNEAQ come from the germline V gene (reference sequence). The CDR3 is CASNFGGWDTQYF. CDR3 sequence (DNA): TGTGCCAGCAACTTCGGAGGTTGGGATACGCAGTATTTT.

In this sample, this clone turned up a few times. The V and J genes are TRBV14 and TRBJ2-3; no reliable D call. Trimming cost V 4 bases and J 3 bases, with 14 bases left between them. Germline V CDR1 and CDR2: SGHDN, FVKESK. This CDR3 has 15 amino acids. In DNA, the CDR3 is TGTGCCAGCAGCCCAAGAAGATCGAGGACAGATACGCAGTATTTT. Amino acid sequence: CASSPRRSRTDTQYF.